This T cell receptor (beta chain) was documented in a study of a mutant IDH1 vaccine in newly diagnosed glioma (dated by TCRdb to about 2021). In the study overall: In the chemotherapy-containing groups, vaccination started alongside temozolomide cycles, whereas in patients who had radiotherapy alone it started 4-6 weeks after radiotherapy. Longitudinal TCRB deep sequencing was performed for some 25 treated patients wherever samples were available for exploratory analyses. Of the approximately 35 treated patients, around 62% were male and 37.5% were female, and the mean age was approximately 41 years. The week-35 safety follow-up took place at visit V12, and the week-47 end of study took place at visit V13. Peripheral blood samples were drawn at six visits, namely V03 (baseline), V05, V07, V10, V12 and V13. Before enrollment, patients had received standard therapy of radiotherapy alone, temozolomide alone, or radiochemotherapy with temozolomide; most received the combination.

A distance of 17 bases separates the germline ends of V and J, which lose 0 bases and 8 bases respectively. The germline V gene supplies CDR1 SGHDT and CDR2 YYEEEE. Measured from the cysteine to the phenylalanine, the CDR3 is 16 residues long. Of the read, only the CDR3 DNA is kept; its 48 bases are in frame from base 1. Library prep was done by the immunoSEQ multiplex PCR assay. Rearranged TCR beta chain sequences were amplified with the hsTCRB Kit following the manufacturer's protocol. An Illumina MiSeq was used to sequence the TCRB libraries. The original methods were these. The proprietary platform of the kit vendor was used for demultiplexing, trimming and gene mapping. Here the immuneACCESS table is served through TCRdb, limited to in-frame sequences with V and J called. Missing clones are a known gap in these copies; in checked studies unresolved V genes cover under half, and the rest lacks a known reason. That table supplies the V and J calls and clone size; D and trimming were determined from the DNA. In this sample the table shows some 60,000 clones, roughly 76% of which occur a single time. 4.5% to 6% of the sample is held by the ten biggest clonotypes.

The sample's time point label, decoded: week 35, safety follow-up. A 20-mer mutant IDH1 peptide at 300 micrograms in Montanide made up each vaccine dose, which was injected subcutaneously together with topical imiquimod. Across visits V03 through V10, patients got a total of eight vaccinations, given in weeks 1, 3, 5, 7, 11, 15, 19 and 23. All donors had newly diagnosed IDH1-mutant astrocytomas of WHO grade 3 or 4 that showed loss of nuclear ATRX. The samples were drawn from NOA16, a multicentre, single-arm, open-label phase I trial in Germany that tested a mutant IDH1 peptide vaccine in humans for the first time. Genomic DNA for TCRB sequencing was isolated from EDTA blood with the DNeasy Blood and Tissue Kit. Note on this clone: Its antigen is unknown. It has no much larger one-base neighbor in the sample; base qualities were not kept.

What the authors observed across the whole study: Pseudoprogression appeared unrelated to alterations in the top peripheral T cell clonotypes detected by TCRB sequencing. Vaccine-induced immune responses across multiple MHC alleles were detected in approximately 94% of patients. PBMC samples for TCRB deep sequencing were selected based on availability. The authors stated that sample limitations prevented analyses of patient blood samples from being reproduced.

The input for sequencing was PBMCs, taken from a glioma patient whose treatment included an IDH1 peptide vaccine. The sequence was collected from a man in his forties or fifties with glioma. This chain joins TRBV5-6 to TRBJ1-4, with a weak D call of TRBD1 (5 bases match). Read as DNA, the sequence is TGTGCCAGCAGCTTGGGGCCGGGGCCCTGGGGGGAAAAACTGTTTTTT. Translation gives CASSLGPGPWGEKLFF.